Listed here are 27 T cell receptor beta chains from one sample, sequenced in a study of OX40 agonist ivuxolimab in advanced cancers. Assay: immunoSEQ multiplex PCR; the TCRdb copy retains only in-frame clones and omits some. The repertoire includes around 14,000 clones, roughly 77% of them detected once, and 35% to 40% sits in the top ten. The sample here was CD4+ or CD8+ T cells sorted from blood, taken in a trial of the OX40 agonist ivuxolimab. The receptor set was obtained from an adult with an advanced solid tumor such as melanoma, head and neck, liver or kidney cancer.

The J gene is TRBJ1-5, the V gene TRBV6-1; 8 bases are shared with TRBD1. The V gene end was trimmed by 6 bases and the J gene end by 0 bases; junction bases not matched to a gene: 4. The CDR3 covers 15 residues. CDR1 and CDR2 from the germline V gene are MNHNS and SASEGT. The CDR3 nucleotides are TGTGCCAGCAGGAGGGACAGGACTAGCAATCAGCCCCAGCATTTT. This translates into CASRRDRTSNQPQHF.

The J gene is TRBJ2-1, the V gene TRBV7-8, with D possibly matching TRBD2 (6 bases). Looked up from germline, CDR1 is SGHVS and CDR2 is FQNEAQ. The CDR3 contains 17 residues. Trimming took off 1 base at V and 5 bases at J, with 18 bases between the two ends. CDR3 in DNA: TGTGCCAGCAGCTTAGAGGTTGGATGGCGGGGCGACAATGAGCAGTTCTTC. Its protein is CASSLEVGWRGDNEQFF.

V gene TRBV4-1 combines with J gene TRBJ2-7; 8 bases map to TRBD1. CDR1 is MGHRA and CDR2 is YSYEKL in the germline V gene. The CDR3 extends over 15 amino acids. V shed 0 bases, J shed 3 bases, and the junction held 4 bases outside the gene matches. The CDR3 region is CASSQDQGASYEQYF. CDR3 bases: TGCGCCAGCAGCCAAGATCAGGGGGCGAGCTACGAGCAGTACTTC.

The chain uses TRBV28 and TRBJ1-1; the D is unclear. Germline V CDR1 and CDR2: MDHEN, SYDVKM. Between the trimmed V and J ends, which lost 3 bases and 0 bases, there was a span of 14 bases. This CDR3 has 16 amino acids. The DNA of the CDR3 is TGTGCCAGCAGTTTCCATGGGTCTGGGTTGAACACTGAAGCTTTCTTT. Its protein is CASSFHGSGLNTEAFF.

The gene calls are TRBV4-1 and TRBJ2-7; D remains ambiguous. Germline lookup yields CDR1 MGHRA and CDR2 YSYEKL. The CDR3 spans 13 residues. The V gene lost 0 bases and the J gene lost 2 bases, with 5 bases spanning the gap. CDR3 nucleotides: TGCGCCAGCAGCCAAGATTTAGCCTACGAGCAGTACTTC. Encoded protein: CASSQDLAYEQYF.

The rearrangement links TRBV5-1 to TRBJ2-7, with 10 bases identical to TRBD2. Germline-derived CDR1 and CDR2 are SGHRS and YFSETQ. J gave up 5 bases and V 4 bases, and 6 bases lay outside the gene matches. This CDR3 spans 14 amino acids. For the CDR3, the DNA is TGCGCCAGCAGCCCAGGGACTAGCGAGGACGAGCAGTACTTC. Its translation is CASSPGTSEDEQYF.

The table lists this clone with a count of one. This rearrangement joins TRBV5-4 to TRBJ2-1, with D perhaps TRBD2 (6 bases). This CDR3 spans 14 amino acids. The V gene's germline CDR1 is SGHNT and CDR2 YYREEE (reference sequence). V was trimmed by 1 base and J by 4 bases, leaving 9 bases between them. This chain's CDR3 is CASSLSSAYNEQFF. Written as DNA, the CDR3 is TGTGCCAGCAGCTTGTCTAGCGCTTACAATGAGCAGTTCTTC.

This clone was seen a handful of times. The CDR3 sequence: CASSGLGPEAFF. CDR3 bases: TGTGCCAGCAGCGGACTGGGTCCTGAAGCTTTCTTT. The chain combines TRBV5-4 with TRBJ1-1, with D unclear. Germline values: CDR1 SGHNT, CDR2 YYREEE (reference sequence). V lost 4 bases, J lost 6 bases, and 10 bases lay in between. The CDR3 totals 12 residues. The whole variable domain, filled in from reference TRBV5-4 and TRBJ1-1, reads ETGVTQSPTHLIKTRGQQVTLRCSSQSGHNTVSWYQQALGQGPQFIFQYYREEENGRGNFPPRFSGLQFPNYSSELNVNALELDDSALYLCASSGLGPEAFFGQGTRLTVV.

The rearrangement joins TRBV5-1 to TRBJ2-5; TRBD2 agrees at 14 bases. This CDR3 contains 18 residues. The ends lost 2 bases at V and 4 bases at J; junction bases unmatched: 10. The germline V gene encodes CDR1 SGHRS and CDR2 YFSETQ. For the CDR3, the DNA is TGCGCCAGCAGCTTCATCTCGGGGACTAGCGGGAGTGGAGAGACCCAGTACTTC. Translating it yields CASSFISGTSGSGETQYF. Full variable domain (rest looked up from reference TRBV5-1 and TRBJ2-5): KAGVTQTPRYLIKTRGQQVTLSCSPISGHRSVSWYQQTPGQGLQFLFEYFSETQRNKGNFPGRFSGRQFSNSRSEMNVSTLELGDSALYLCASSFISGTSGSGETQYFGPGTRLLVL.

The chain joins TRBV9 to TRBJ1-1, with unresolved D. The CDR3 sequence is 15 residues long. V was shortened by 2 bases and J by 2 bases, with 13 bases between the two germline ends. Germline V lookup: CDR1 SGDLS, CDR2 YYNGEE. The CDR3 region is CASSVSGDPNTEAFF. Written as DNA, the CDR3 is TGTGCCAGCAGCGTCTCAGGAGATCCAAACACTGAAGCTTTCTTT. The full variable domain, its missing parts supplied by reference TRBV9 and TRBJ1-1, is DSGVTQTPKHLITATGQRVTLRCSPRSGDLSVYWYQQSLDQGLQFLIQYYNGEERAKGNILERFSAQQFPDLHSELNLSSLELGDSALYFCASSVSGDPNTEAFFGQGTRLTVV.

CDR3 nucleotide sequence: TGTGCCAGCAGCCACCGGCTAGCGGTTTACGAGCAGTACTTC. Translating gives CASSHRLAVYEQYF. V usage is TRBV5-6 and J usage is TRBJ2-7; TRBD2 agrees at 7 bases. Trimming cost V 4 bases and J 4 bases; bases outside gene matches: 8. CDR1 SGHDT and CDR2 YYEEEE come from the germline V gene. CDR3 length: 14 amino acids.

The chain employs TRBV5-1 and TRBJ2-1, with D maybe TRBD2 (5 bases). Germline CDR1 SGHRS, CDR2 YFSETQ. The V gene lost 0 bases and the J gene lost 0 bases, with 13 bases spanning the gap. The CDR3 is made up of 17 amino acids. CDR3 in amino acids: CASSLGRTDSSYNEQFF. DNA of the CDR3: TGCGCCAGCAGCTTGGGCAGGACTGATAGCTCCTACAATGAGCAGTTCTTC.

The table lists this clone with a few counts. The chain combines TRBV6-4 with TRBJ1-2, with TRBD1 as a possible D gene (5 bases). Trimming removed 2 bases from V and 8 bases from J, with 12 bases in between. Germline CDR1 is MRHNA and CDR2 is SNTAGT. CDR3 length: 13 amino acids. The CDR3 nucleotides are TGTGCCAGCAGTGACGGGGGTGGTAACGGCTACACCTTC. Its protein product is CASSDGGGNGYTF.

The rearrangement joins TRBV4-1 to TRBJ1-2; D not resolved. The CDR3 length is 12 residues. The V gene lost 0 bases and the J gene lost 4 bases, with 3 bases spanning the gap. Germline V gene data show CDR1 as MGHRA and CDR2 as YSYEKL. The CDR3 spells CASSQESYGYTF. Written as DNA, the CDR3 is TGCGCCAGCAGCCAAGAATCCTATGGCTACACCTTC.

The CDR3 bases are TGCGCCAGCAGCTTGTTTCCATCCTACGAGCAGTACTTC. It codes for CASSLFPSYEQYF. The rearrangement uses TRBV5-1 and TRBJ2-7, with no clear D. CDR1 and CDR2 from the germline V gene are SGHRS and YFSETQ. Trimming took 1 base from V and 1 from J, leaving 6 bases between them. CDR3 size: 13 residues. Variable domain in full (rest from reference TRBV5-1 and TRBJ2-7): KAGVTQTPRYLIKTRGQQVTLSCSPISGHRSVSWYQQTPGQGLQFLFEYFSETQRNKGNFPGRFSGRQFSNSRSEMNVSTLELGDSALYLCASSLFPSYEQYFGPGTRLTVT.

This chain uses TRBV5-6 with TRBJ2-2, with 8 positions matching TRBD2. With V trimmed by 3 bases and J by 2 bases, 6 bases remained unmatched. This CDR3 spans 16 amino acids. Germline assignment: CDR1 SGHDT and CDR2 YYEEEE. The CDR3 is CASSSDGGGNTGELFF. The CDR3 coding sequence is TGTGCCAGCAGCTCCGACGGGGGGGGTAACACCGGGGAGCTGTTTTTT.

This clone was counted only a few times. The chain uses TRBV7-8 and TRBJ2-7, with 8 positions matching TRBD2. Germline V gene data show CDR1 as SGHVS and CDR2 as FQNEAQ. The V and J ends lost 2 bases and 7 bases, in that order; junction bases with no gene match: 7. The CDR3 is made up of 14 amino acids. The CDR3 loop reads CASSLSPGGREQYF. The CDR3 coding sequence is TGTGCCAGCAGCTTAAGTCCGGGAGGGCGTGAGCAGTACTTC.

This sequence joins TRBV15 and TRBJ2-2; 13 bases are shared with TRBD2. Germline CDR1 is LNHNV and CDR2 is YYDKDF (reference sequence). Trimming at V came to 5 bases and at J to 4 bases, leaving 10 bases not matched to a gene. The CDR3 extends over 18 amino acids. CDR3 region: CATSSRTSGSLVTGELFF. The CDR3 DNA reads as TGTGCCACCAGCTCTCGGACTAGCGGGAGCCTCGTCACCGGGGAGCTGTTTTTT.

The chain combines TRBV27 with TRBJ2-3, with TRBD2 identical over 7 bases. From germline, CDR1 is MNHEY and CDR2 SMNVEV (reference sequence). V shed 2 bases and J 2 bases; nucleotides not matched to a gene: 4. This CDR3 has 15 amino acids. The CDR3 sequence is CASSLLAEATDTQYF. CDR3 sequence (DNA): TGTGCCAGCAGTTTACTAGCGGAGGCCACAGATACGCAGTATTTT.

The chain links TRBV5-4 to TRBJ2-3; TRBD2 agrees at 7 bases. The ends lost 0 bases at V and 6 bases at J; junction bases unmatched: 4. The CDR3 contains 14 residues. Per the germline V gene, CDR1 is SGHNT and CDR2 is YYREEE (reference sequence). Here the CDR3 reads CASSLVGGVDTQYF. The CDR3 nucleotides read TGTGCCAGCAGCTTGGTGGGAGGGGTTGATACGCAGTATTTT.

V gene TRBV2 combines with J gene TRBJ2-2; possibly TRBD1 for D (6 bases). The V gene lost 3 bases and the J gene lost 5 bases, with 13 bases spanning the gap. Germline loops: CDR1 SNHLY, CDR2 FYNNEI. This CDR3 comprises 15 residues. For the CDR3, the DNA is TGTGCCAGCAGTGAGACTTATACAGGGACCGGGGAGCTGTTTTTT. Encoded protein: CASSETYTGTGELFF. Full variable domain (missing parts from reference TRBV2 and TRBJ2-2): EPEVTQTPSHQVTQMGQEVILRCVPISNHLYFYWYRQILGQKVEFLVSFYNNEISEKSEIFDDQFSVERPDGSNFTLKIRSTKLEDSAMYFCASSETYTGTGELFFGEGSRLTVL.

This sequence joins TRBV6-1 and TRBJ1-2, with 9 bases that match TRBD1. This CDR3 comprises 15 residues. V trimming: 2 bases; J trimming: 5 bases; junction bases outside the gene matches: 6. CDR1 MNHNS and CDR2 SASEGT come from the germline V gene. The CDR3 region is CASSEWGTGQYGYTF. In DNA, the CDR3 is TGTGCCAGCAGTGAATGGGGGACAGGGCAGTATGGCTACACCTTC.

This sequence joins TRBV6-5 and TRBJ2-7; a possible D gene is TRBD2 (5 bases). Germline CDR1 reads MNHEY; CDR2 reads SVGAGI. Trimming took off 0 bases at V and 5 bases at J, with 17 bases between the two ends. The CDR3 consists of 16 residues. The CDR3 protein is CASSYSSGDPGHEQYF. The CDR3 bases are TGTGCCAGCAGTTACTCGAGCGGTGATCCAGGACACGAGCAGTACTTC.

The V call is TRBV27, the J call TRBJ1-6; maybe TRBD1 (5 bases). V lost 0 bases to trimming and J lost 7 bases, with 13 bases between them. The germline V gene encodes CDR1 MNHEY and CDR2 SMNVEV (reference sequence). This CDR3 contains 16 residues. The CDR3 spells CASSLSAGRSNSPLHF. The CDR3 DNA reads as TGTGCCAGCAGTTTATCGGCGGGACGGAGCAATTCACCCCTCCACTTT.

The V call is TRBV28, the J call TRBJ2-7, with unresolved D. CDR1 is MDHEN, CDR2 SYDVKM, per germline. Trimming removed 2 bases from V and 3 bases from J, with 11 bases in between. The CDR3 length is 14 residues. The CDR3 DNA follows: TGTGCCAGCAGTTTAAGGCCCTCAGACTACGAGCAGTACTTC. Protein: CASSLRPSDYEQYF.

The gene calls are TRBV7-9 and TRBJ2-1; unclear D gene. V shed 3 bases and J shed 6 bases, with 6 bases lying between them. The CDR3 is 12 residues long. The V gene's germline CDR1 is SEHNR and CDR2 FQNEAQ (reference sequence). CDR3 sequence reads: CASSFDANEQFF. CDR3 coding DNA: TGTGCCAGCAGCTTCGATGCCAATGAGCAGTTCTTC.

V gene TRBV5-6 combines with J gene TRBJ2-5; TRBD1 matches 9 bases. V shed 4 bases and J 5 bases; nucleotides not matched to a gene: 9. The CDR3 totals 15 residues. The V gene's germline CDR1 is SGHDT and CDR2 YYEEEE. CDR3 sequence reads: CASSLRTGGRETQYF. CDR3 DNA: TGTGCCAGCAGCCTTAGAACAGGGGGCCGGGAGACCCAGTACTTC. The full variable domain, completed using reference TRBV5-6 and TRBJ2-5, is DAGVTQSPTHLIKTRGQQVTLRCSPKSGHDTVSWYQQALGQGPQFIFQYYEEEERQRGNFPDRFSGHQFPNYSSELNVNALLLGDSALYLCASSLRTGGRETQYFGPGTRLLVL.